These 11 T cell receptor beta chains were all obtained from the same sample, sequenced in a study of blood T cell repertoires in COVID-19. Clones were read by immunoSEQ multiplex PCR, and TCRdb kept only the in-frame ones, dropping some. The sample has 450,000 to 500,000 clones, around nine tenths seen once. The source material was PBMCs or T cells enriched from blood (not recorded which). The source is a woman aged 60-75 years who had recovered from COVID-19.

V usage is TRBV6-5 and J usage is TRBJ1-4, with D maybe TRBD1 (5 bases). Trimming removed 0 bases from V and 8 bases from J, with 16 bases in between. The CDR3 runs to 16 residues. From germline, CDR1 is MNHEY and CDR2 SVGAGI. CDR3 sequence reads: CASSYSSRADREKLFF. CDR3 bases: TGTGCCAGCAGTTACTCGAGCAGGGCGGATCGGGAAAAACTGTTTTTT.

This clone has more than one count but fewer than ten. The chain carries TRBV20-1 and TRBJ1-1; D might be TRBD1 (6 bases). Germline loops: CDR1 DFQATT, CDR2 SNEGSKA (reference sequence). V lost 3 bases to trimming and J lost 6 bases, with 14 bases between them. This CDR3 region has 13 residues. The DNA of the CDR3 is TGCAGTGCTAGTAACAGGGTTCCGGCTGAAGCTTTCTTT. Translation: CSASNRVPAEAFF.

The chain couples TRBV10-3 to TRBJ1-2, with 8 bases fitting TRBD1. CDR1 is ENHRY, CDR2 SYGVKD, per germline. This CDR3 has 14 amino acids. V lost 4 bases to trimming and J lost 2 bases; unmatched junction nucleotides: 3. CDR3 coding DNA: TGTGCCATCAGTGCAGGGGGCGGAAACTATGGCTACACCTTC. Its translation: CAISAGGGNYGYTF.

CDR3 in DNA: TGCGCCAGCCAGGACAGATCTAATGGCTACACCTTC. It codes for CASQDRSNGYTF. The chain employs TRBV10-2 and TRBJ1-2; TRBD1 might be the D (6 bases). The CDR3 consists of 12 residues. Germline CDR1 reads WSHSY; CDR2 reads SAAADI. The ends were cut back, 8 bases at V and 6 bases at J, with 13 bases in the middle.

The chain joins TRBV5-1 to TRBJ2-1; D is unclear. The CDR3 has 12 residues. The germline gives CDR1 SGHRS, CDR2 YFSETQ. V was shortened by 0 bases and J by 7 bases, with 5 bases between the two germline ends. In DNA, the CDR3 is TGCGCCAGCAGCTTGGTGGCAAATGAGCAGTTCTTC. Amino acids: CASSLVANEQFF. The full variable domain, rest sourced from reference TRBV5-1 and TRBJ2-1, is KAGVTQTPRYLIKTRGQQVTLSCSPISGHRSVSWYQQTPGQGLQFLFEYFSETQRNKGNFPGRFSGRQFSNSRSEMNVSTLELGDSALYLCASSLVANEQFFGPGTRLTVL.

V gene TRBV2 combines with J gene TRBJ2-3, with a tentative D call TRBD1 (6 bases). CDR1 SNHLY and CDR2 FYNNEI come from the germline V gene. Trimming cost V 6 bases and J 5 bases, with 21 bases left between them. This CDR3 has 16 amino acids. CDR3 nucleotide sequence: TGTGCCAGCAGCAACAGGGAAACGCTCAGCGGAGATACGCAGTATTTT. Its translation: CASSNRETLSGDTQYF.

The chain couples TRBV11-3 to TRBJ1-2; D perhaps matches TRBD1 (5 bases). The length of the CDR3 is 14 residues. Germline lookup yields CDR1 SGHNT and CDR2 YENEEA. V dropped 7 bases and J dropped 6 bases, with 18 bases sitting between them. The CDR3 loop reads CASTRGGSRNGYTF. CDR3 sequence (DNA): TGTGCCAGCACCCGCGGGGGTTCTAGGAATGGCTACACCTTC.

The V and J genes are TRBV6-2 or TRBV6-3 and TRBJ2-7; maybe TRBD2 (6 bases). CDR3 length equals 15 residues. The germline gives CDR1 MNHEY, CDR2 SVGEGT. The germline V and J ends were trimmed by 2 bases and 4 bases, with 15 bases remaining between them. The CDR3 sequence: CASSYPPGGIYEQYV. The CDR3 DNA follows: TGTGCCAGCAGTTACCCTCCTGGAGGGATTTACGAGCAGTACGTC.

The V call is TRBV2, the J call TRBJ2-3; D possibly corresponds to TRBD2 (5 bases). Germline CDR1 and CDR2: SNHLY and FYNNEI. Trimming removed 7 bases from V and 1 base from J, with 12 bases in between. The CDR3 covers 14 residues. The CDR3 loop reads CASTRVWGTDTQYF. In nucleotides, the CDR3 is TGTGCCAGCACGAGGGTGTGGGGCACAGATACGCAGTATTTT.

This clone was counted a single time. The J gene is TRBJ2-2, the V gene TRBV9, with D unclear. The CDR3 loop spans 13 amino acids. Deletions cut 3 bases from V and 5 bases from J, with 8 bases between. CDR1 is SGDLS and CDR2 is YYNGEE in the germline V gene. The CDR3 bases are TGTGCCAGCAGCGCCCCTCGTACCGGGGAGCTGTTTTTT. Its protein is CASSAPRTGELFF.

A single count supports this clone. This chain connects TRBV6-5 to TRBJ1-6; 8 bases align to TRBD1. V was pared by 6 bases and J by 9 bases, with 10 bases of the junction left unmatched. The CDR3 extends over 15 amino acids. In germline, CDR1 is MNHEY, CDR2 SVGAGI. CDR3 region: CASRATGQGSSPLHF. The CDR3 DNA reads as TGTGCCAGCAGGGCGACAGGACAGGGAAGTTCACCCCTCCACTTT.